This T cell receptor (beta chain) was sequenced for a study of identical twins. The ends were cut back, 6 bases at V and 0 bases at J, with 14 bases in the middle. Germline V lookup: CDR1 KGHSY, CDR2 FQNENV. The CDR3 length is 15 residues. This clonotype has a count of ten or more. TCRdb independently ran MiXCR on the 5' RACE reads; one entry per CDR3 protein. The sample includes under 250,000 distinct CDR3 sequences, roughly 7.5% seen only once; the top ten take over 5%. This sample also appeared in a second study, on yellow fever vaccine responses in identical twins.

The receptor comes from a woman aged 18 to 35 in good health. The V and J genes are TRBV16 and TRBJ1-1; D not certain. Sample: CD8+ T cells sorted from blood. Here the CDR3 reads CASSRSMALNTEAFF. The CDR3 nucleotides are TGTGCCAGCAGTCGTAGTATGGCCCTGAACACTGAAGCTTTCTTT.